This T cell receptor beta chain originates from a study of T cell responses to AZD1222 COVID-19 vaccine. General study findings and limits: White British donors predominated, females outnumbered males, and clonal diversity was possibly underestimated.

Clones were sequenced by immunoSEQ multiplex PCR, and TCRdb holds only the in-frame ones, with some missing. The table lists just over 65,000 clones, more than 75% of them singletons, with approximately 15% in the top ten. Turning to this clone: Its target is unknown.

The CDR3 has 13 residues. CDR1 SNHLY and CDR2 FYNNEI come from the germline V gene. V lost 7 bases and J lost 1, with 10 bases in between. The sequences come from peripheral blood, collected on day 0 of AZD1222 vaccination. This sequence originates from an adult in good health. This sequence joins TRBV2 and TRBJ1-1; D unresolved. The CDR3 nucleotides are TGTGCCAGCACCTTCGGCCCGAACACTGAAGCTTTCTTT. Translating it yields CASTFGPNTEAFF.